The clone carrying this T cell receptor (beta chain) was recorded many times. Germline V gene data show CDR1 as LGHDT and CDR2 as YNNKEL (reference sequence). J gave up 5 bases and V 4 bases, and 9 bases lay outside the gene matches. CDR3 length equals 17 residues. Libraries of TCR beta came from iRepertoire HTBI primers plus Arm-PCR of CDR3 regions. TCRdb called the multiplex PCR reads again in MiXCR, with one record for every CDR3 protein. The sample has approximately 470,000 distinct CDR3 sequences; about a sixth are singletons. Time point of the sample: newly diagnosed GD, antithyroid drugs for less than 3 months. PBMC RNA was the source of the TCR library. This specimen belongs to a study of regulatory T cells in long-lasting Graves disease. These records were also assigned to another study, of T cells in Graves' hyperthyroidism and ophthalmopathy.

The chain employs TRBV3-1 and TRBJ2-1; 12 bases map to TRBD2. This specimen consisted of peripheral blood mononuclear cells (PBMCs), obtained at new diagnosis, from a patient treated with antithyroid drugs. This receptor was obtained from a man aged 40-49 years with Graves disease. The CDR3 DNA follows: TGTGCCAGCAGCCCTTGGACTAGCGGGGTGCGTAACAATGAGCAGTTCTTC. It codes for CASSPWTSGVRNNEQFF.